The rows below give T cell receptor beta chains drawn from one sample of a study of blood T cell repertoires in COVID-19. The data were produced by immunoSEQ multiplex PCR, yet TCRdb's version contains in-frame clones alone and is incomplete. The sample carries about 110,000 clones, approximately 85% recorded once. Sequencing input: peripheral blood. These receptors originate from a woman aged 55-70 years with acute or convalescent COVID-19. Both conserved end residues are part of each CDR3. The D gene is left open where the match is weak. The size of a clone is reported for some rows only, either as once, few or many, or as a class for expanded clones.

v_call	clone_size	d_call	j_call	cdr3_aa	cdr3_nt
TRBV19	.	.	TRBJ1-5	CASQKGRTAYQPQHF	TGTGCCAGCCAGAAGGGCCGGACAGCGTATCAGCCCCAGCATTTT
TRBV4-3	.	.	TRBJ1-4	CASSQEAGQTSAPLFF	TGCGCCAGCAGCCAAGAGGCCGGACAGACCTCAGCTCCCCTGTTTTTT
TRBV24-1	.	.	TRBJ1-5	CATSERDPRQPQHF	TGTGCCACCAGTGAGCGGGATCCGCGTCAGCCCCAGCATTTT
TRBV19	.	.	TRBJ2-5	CASSIGTEETQYF	TGTGCCAGTAGTATAGGGACAGAAGAGACCCAGTACTTC
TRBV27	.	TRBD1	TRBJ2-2	CASRPRDRGRELFF	TGTGCCAGCAGACCCCGGGACAGGGGCCGGGAGCTGTTTTTT
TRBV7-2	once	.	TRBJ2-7	CASSSGGVGSYEQYF	TGTGCCAGCAGCTCCGGCGGGGTGGGCTCCTACGAGCAGTACTTC
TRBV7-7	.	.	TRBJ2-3	CASIPAGGTGTGRTDTQYF	TGTGCCAGCATCCCAGCGGGGGGGACCGGGACAGGGCGCACAGATACGCAGTATTTT
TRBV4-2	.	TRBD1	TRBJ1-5	CASSHTGGDQPQHF	TGTGCCAGCAGCCACACAGGGGGTGATCAGCCCCAGCATTTT
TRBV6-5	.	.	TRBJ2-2	CASRGDGTGELFF	TGTGCCAGCAGGGGAGACGGCACCGGGGAGCTGTTTTTT
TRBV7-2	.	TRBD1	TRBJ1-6	CASSDRQGNSPLHF	TGTGCCAGCAGCGACCGACAGGGGAATTCACCCCTCCACTTT
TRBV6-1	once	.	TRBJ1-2	CASSELMGPYGYTF	TGTGCCAGCAGTGAACTTATGGGGCCCTATGGCTACACCTTC
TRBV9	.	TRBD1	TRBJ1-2	CASTRQGARGYTF	TGTGCCAGCACGCGACAGGGGGCTCGGGGCTACACCTTC
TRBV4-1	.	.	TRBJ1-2	CASSQVVLGGRNYGYTF	TGCGCCAGCAGCCAAGTTGTATTGGGGGGGAGGAACTATGGCTACACCTTC
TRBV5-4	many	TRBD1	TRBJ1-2	CASSLVQGADGYTF	TGTGCCAGCAGCTTGGTACAGGGGGCCGATGGCTACACCTTC
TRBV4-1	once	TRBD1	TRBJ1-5	CASSQGDRDNQPQHF	TGCGCCAGCAGCCAAGGTGACAGGGACAATCAGCCCCAGCATTTT
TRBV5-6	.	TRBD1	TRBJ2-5	CATTGTGSETQYF	TGTGCCACGACCGGGACAGGCTCAGAGACCCAGTACTTC
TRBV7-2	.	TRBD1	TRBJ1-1	CASSWGQGVEAFF	TGTGCCAGCAGCTGGGGACAGGGGGTTGAAGCTTTCTTT
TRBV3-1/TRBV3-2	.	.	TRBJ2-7	CASSQGPDPNPYEQYF	TGTGCCAGCAGCCAAGGTCCCGATCCTAATCCCTACGAGCAGTACTTC
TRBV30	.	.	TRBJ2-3	CAWSVGSGTDTQYF	TGTGCCTGGAGTGTCGGCAGCGGGACAGATACGCAGTATTTT
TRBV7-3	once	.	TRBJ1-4	CASSFSGLTNEKLFF	TGTGCCAGCAGCTTCTCAGGGTTGACTAATGAAAAACTGTTTTTT
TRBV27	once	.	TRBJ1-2	CASRNRDYGYTF	TGTGCCAGCAGGAACAGGGACTATGGCTACACCTTC
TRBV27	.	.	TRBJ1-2	CASSLSERTYGYTF	TGTGCCAGCAGTTTATCTGAGAGAACCTATGGCTACACCTTC
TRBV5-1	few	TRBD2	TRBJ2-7	CASSVTSASYEQYF	TGCGCCAGCAGCGTGACTAGCGCCTCCTACGAGCAGTACTTC
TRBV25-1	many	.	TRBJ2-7	CASSEGVSGLRGEQYF	TGTGCCAGCAGTGAGGGAGTGTCTGGCTTACGAGGAGAGCAGTACTTC
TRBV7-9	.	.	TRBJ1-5	CASSLGRKQGSSNQPQHF	TGTGCCAGCAGCTTAGGAAGAAAACAGGGAAGCAGCAATCAGCCCCAGCATTTT
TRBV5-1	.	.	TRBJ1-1	CASTPFPGQTEAFF	TGCGCCAGCACTCCCTTCCCCGGACAGACCGAAGCTTTCTTT
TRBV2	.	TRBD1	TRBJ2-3	CASRKDRSDTQYF	TGTGCCAGCAGAAAGGACAGGTCGGATACGCAGTATTTT
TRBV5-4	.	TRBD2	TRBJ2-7	CASSLYTGGSYEQYF	TGTGCCAGCAGCTTGTATACGGGGGGCTCCTACGAGCAGTACTTC
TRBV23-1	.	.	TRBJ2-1	CASSNSVREQFF	TGCGCCAGCAGTAACTCTGTGCGTGAGCAGTTCTTC
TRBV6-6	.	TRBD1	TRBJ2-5	CASRNRGTETQYF	TGTGCCAGCAGAAACAGGGGTACAGAGACCCAGTACTTC
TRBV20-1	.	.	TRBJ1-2	CSARAGFGYTF	TGCAGTGCTAGGGCAGGGTTTGGCTACACCTTC
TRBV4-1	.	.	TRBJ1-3	CASSQDRRVGNTIYF	TGCGCCAGCAGCCAAGATCGCAGGGTTGGAAACACCATATATTTT
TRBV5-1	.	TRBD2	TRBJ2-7	CASSQTGTSGYEQYF	TGCGCCAGCAGCCAAACCGGGACTAGCGGCTACGAGCAGTACTTC
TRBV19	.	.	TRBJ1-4	CASRKTGGGEKLFF	TGTGCCAGTAGGAAGACAGGCGGTGGAGAAAAACTGTTTTTT
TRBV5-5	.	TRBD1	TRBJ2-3	CASSAGDRPSTDTQYF	TGTGCCAGCAGCGCAGGGGACAGGCCTAGCACAGATACGCAGTATTTT
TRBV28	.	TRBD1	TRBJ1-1	CASSARFGTGGGTEAFF	TGTGCCAGCAGCGCTCGCTTTGGGACAGGGGGCGGCACTGAAGCTTTCTTT
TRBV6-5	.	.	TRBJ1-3	CASRNPTSGNTIYF	TGTGCCAGCAGAAACCCTACGAGCGGAAACACCATATATTTT
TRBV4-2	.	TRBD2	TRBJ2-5	CASSQGTSGGPYQETQYF	TGTGCCAGCAGCCAAGGGACTAGCGGGGGCCCGTACCAAGAGACCCAGTACTTC
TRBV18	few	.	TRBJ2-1	CASSPPSEGRGAGEQFF	TGTGCCAGCTCACCACCTTCGGAGGGACGGGGAGCGGGTGAGCAGTTCTTC
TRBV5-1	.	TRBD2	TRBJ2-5	CASSSHGGGRALQETQYF	TGCGCCAGCAGCTCGCACGGGGGGGGAAGAGCCCTCCAAGAGACCCAGTACTTC
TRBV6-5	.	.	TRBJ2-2	CATQNRNTGELFF	TGTGCCACCCAAAACAGGAACACCGGGGAGCTGTTTTTT
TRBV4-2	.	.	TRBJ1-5	CASTKEGGRNQPQHF	TGTGCCAGCACCAAAGAAGGCGGGCGCAATCAGCCCCAGCATTTT
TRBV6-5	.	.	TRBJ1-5	CASISGGDQPQHF	TGTGCCAGCATTAGCGGCGGGGATCAGCCCCAGCATTTT
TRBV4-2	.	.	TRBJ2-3	CASSQDFGGGDTDTQYF	TGTGCCAGCAGCCAAGATTTCGGCGGGGGCGACACAGATACGCAGTATTTT
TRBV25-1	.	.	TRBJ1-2	CASSEEGVYGYTF	TGTGCCAGCAGTGAAGAAGGGGTCTATGGCTACACCTTC
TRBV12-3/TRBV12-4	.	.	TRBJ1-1	CASTEGNTEAFF	TGTGCCAGCACGGAGGGGAACACTGAAGCTTTCTTT
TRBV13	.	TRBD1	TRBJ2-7	CATTRDRVEQYF	TGTGCCACTACCCGGGACAGGGTCGAGCAGTACTTC
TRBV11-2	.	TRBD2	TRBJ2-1	CASSSNQALAAYNEQFF	TGTGCCAGCAGCTCCAACCAAGCCCTAGCGGCCTACAATGAGCAGTTCTTC
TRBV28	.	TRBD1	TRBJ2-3	CASSVPGTGPPDTQYF	TGTGCCAGCAGTGTCCCCGGGACAGGCCCCCCAGATACGCAGTATTTT
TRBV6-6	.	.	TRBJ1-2	CASSYAGLNYGYTF	TGTGCCAGCAGTTACGCAGGCCTAAACTATGGCTACACCTTC
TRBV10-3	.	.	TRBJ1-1	CAISAGTRIEAFF	TGTGCCATCAGTGCGGGGACACGGATTGAAGCTTTCTTT
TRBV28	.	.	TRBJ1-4	CASRGQNNEKLFF	TGTGCCAGCCGCGGACAGAATAATGAAAAACTGTTTTTT
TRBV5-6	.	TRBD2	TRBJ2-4	CASCGSGGGAKNIQYF	TGTGCCAGCTGTGGGAGCGGGGGAGGAGCCAAAAACATTCAGTACTTC
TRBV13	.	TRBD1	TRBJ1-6	CASSLGDRSSYNSPLHF	TGTGCCAGCAGCTTGGGGGACAGGAGCTCCTATAATTCACCCCTCCACTTT
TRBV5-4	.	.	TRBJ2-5	CASSLGRVGTDGETQYF	TGTGCCAGCAGCTTGGGAAGGGTCGGGACTGATGGCGAGACCCAGTACTTC
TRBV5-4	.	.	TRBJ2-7	CASSQGGKPYEQYF	TGTGCCAGCAGCCAGGGCGGCAAGCCCTACGAGCAGTACTTC